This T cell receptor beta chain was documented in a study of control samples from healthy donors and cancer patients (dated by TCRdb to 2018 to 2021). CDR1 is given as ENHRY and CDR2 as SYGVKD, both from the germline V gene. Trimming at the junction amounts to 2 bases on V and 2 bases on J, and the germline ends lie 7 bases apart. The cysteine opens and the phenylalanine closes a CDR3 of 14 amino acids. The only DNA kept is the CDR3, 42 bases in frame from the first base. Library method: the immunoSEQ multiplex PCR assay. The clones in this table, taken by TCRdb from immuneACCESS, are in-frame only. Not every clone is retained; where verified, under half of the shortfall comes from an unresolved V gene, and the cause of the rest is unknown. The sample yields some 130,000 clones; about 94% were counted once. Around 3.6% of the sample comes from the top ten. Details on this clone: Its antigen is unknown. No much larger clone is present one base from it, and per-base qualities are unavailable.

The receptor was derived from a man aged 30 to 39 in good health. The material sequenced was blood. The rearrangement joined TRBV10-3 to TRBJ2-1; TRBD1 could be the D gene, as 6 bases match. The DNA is TGTGCCATCAGTGAGGGGACACCCTACAATGAGCAGTTCTTC. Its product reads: CAISEGTPYNEQFF.